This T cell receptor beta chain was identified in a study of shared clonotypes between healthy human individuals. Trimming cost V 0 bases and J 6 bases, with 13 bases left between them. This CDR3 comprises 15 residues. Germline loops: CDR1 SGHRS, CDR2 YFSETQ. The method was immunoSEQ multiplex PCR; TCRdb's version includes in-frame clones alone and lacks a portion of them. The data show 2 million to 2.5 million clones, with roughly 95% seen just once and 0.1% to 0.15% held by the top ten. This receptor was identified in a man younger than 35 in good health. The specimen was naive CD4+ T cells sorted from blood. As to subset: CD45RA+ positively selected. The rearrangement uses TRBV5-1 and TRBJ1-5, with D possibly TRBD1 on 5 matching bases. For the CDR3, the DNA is TGCGCCAGCAGCTTGGAAGGAGGGGCGGGTCAGCCCCAGCATTTT. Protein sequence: CASSLEGGAGQPQHF.